Following are 10 T cell receptor beta chains from one sample sequenced in a study of T cell responses to AZD1222 COVID-19 vaccine. Using immunoSEQ multiplex PCR, the repertoire was profiled, and TCRdb retains in-frame clones only, with some absent. The sample consists of over 80,000 clones, around 87% of them appearing once. Sequences were derived from peripheral blood, sampled on day 0 of AZD1222 vaccination. All receptors come from an adult in good health.

This chain uses TRBV4-2 with TRBJ2-3; 9 bases are shared with TRBD2. The CDR3 length is 20 residues. Germline CDR1 LGHNA, CDR2 YNFKEQ. The V segment lost 1 base and the J segment 0 bases; nucleotides outside the gene matches: 14. DNA for the CDR3: TGTGCCAGCAGCCAAGGATTTGGCGGGAGGGCCCTCACTAGCACAGATACGCAGTATTTT. As protein: CASSQGFGGRALTSTDTQYF.

The chain employs TRBV27 and TRBJ2-2; D ambiguous. Germline V gene lookup returns CDR1 MNHEY and CDR2 SMNVEV (reference sequence). The CDR3 runs to 14 residues. Trimming stripped 3 bases from V and 4 bases from J, with 9 bases between. CDR3: CASSLFSSTGELFF. The CDR3 nucleotides read TGTGCCAGCAGTTTGTTTAGCAGCACCGGGGAGCTGTTTTTT.

This clone was counted once. V and J are TRBV27 and TRBJ2-5; 10 bases are a match to TRBD1. Germline V lookup: CDR1 MNHEY, CDR2 SMNVEV (reference sequence). The ends lost 5 bases at V and 5 bases at J; junction bases unmatched: 11. This CDR3 has 16 amino acids. In nucleotides, the CDR3 is TGTGCCAGCAGTCCCCCTCTGGGACAGGGGTTGGAGACCCAGTACTTC. Its protein is CASSPPLGQGLETQYF.

The chain recombines TRBV18 with TRBJ1-2; unclear D gene. V lost 6 bases and J lost 2, with 10 bases in between. CDR3 length: 13 residues. From germline, CDR1 is KGHSH and CDR2 LQKENI. The CDR3 region is CASSPGMNYGYTF. The CDR3 DNA sequence: TGTGCCAGCTCCCCCGGGATGAACTATGGCTACACCTTC. The entire variable domain, with the rest obtained from reference TRBV18 and TRBJ1-2, is as follows: NAGVMQNPRHLVRRRGQEARLRCSPMKGHSHVYWYRQLPEEGLKFMVYLQKENIIDESGMPKERFSAEFPKEGPSILRIQQVVRGDSAAYFCASSPGMNYGYTFGSGTRLTVV.

The J gene is TRBJ1-1, the V gene TRBV5-1; perhaps TRBD1 as D (5 bases). There are 15 residues in the CDR3. The ends were cut back, 3 bases at V and 5 bases at J, with 17 bases in the middle. CDR1 SGHRS and CDR2 YFSETQ come from the germline V gene. As DNA, the CDR3 is TGCGCCAGCAGCTCCACTTCAGGGTTCGGTACTGAAGCTTTCTTT. Its translation is CASSSTSGFGTEAFF.

The chain is built from TRBV27 and TRBJ2-1, with D possibly being TRBD1 (6 bases). The CDR3 has 15 amino acids. Trimming stripped 0 bases from V and 6 bases from J, with 12 bases between. Per germline, CDR1 MNHEY and CDR2 SMNVEV (reference sequence). The CDR3 is CASSLSGRGINEQFF. The CDR3 DNA reads as TGTGCCAGCAGTTTATCGGGCAGGGGCATCAATGAGCAGTTCTTC.

The V and J genes are TRBV27 and TRBJ2-1; perhaps TRBD2 as D (7 bases). V was clipped by 7 bases and J by 2 bases, with 18 bases between them. The germline V gene encodes CDR1 MNHEY and CDR2 SMNVEV (reference sequence). The CDR3 totals 16 residues. CDR3 sequence: CASNPRRGPPYNEQFF. CDR3 nucleotides: TGTGCCAGCAACCCCAGGCGGGGGCCCCCCTACAATGAGCAGTTCTTC.

The J gene is TRBJ2-1, the V gene TRBV23-1; D ambiguous. TRBV23-1 is an open reading frame whose function is uncertain. The CDR3 has 16 amino acids. V lost 3 bases to trimming and J lost 5 bases, with 17 bases between them. The CDR3 here is CASSHLPKRRHNEQFF. DNA of the CDR3: TGCGCCAGCAGTCATTTACCCAAGCGTCGGCACAATGAGCAGTTCTTC.

The rearrangement uses TRBV28 and TRBJ2-2; D is unclear. The V gene's germline CDR1 is MDHEN and CDR2 SYDVKM. The V end was cut by 2 bases, the J end by 4 bases, with 5 bases between. This CDR3 spans 13 amino acids. The DNA for the CDR3 is TGTGCCAGCAGTTTAGTAGGCACCGGGGAGCTGTTTTTT. Its protein is CASSLVGTGELFF.

This clone was recorded a few times. The V and J genes are TRBV2 and TRBJ1-1; unclear D gene. CDR1 SNHLY and CDR2 FYNNEI come from the germline V gene. V lost 2 bases, J lost 7 bases, and 11 bases lay in between. This CDR3 is 13 amino acids long. CDR3: CASSESGFGEAFF. CDR3 DNA sequence: TGTGCCAGCAGTGAATCTGGATTCGGTGAAGCTTTCTTT.